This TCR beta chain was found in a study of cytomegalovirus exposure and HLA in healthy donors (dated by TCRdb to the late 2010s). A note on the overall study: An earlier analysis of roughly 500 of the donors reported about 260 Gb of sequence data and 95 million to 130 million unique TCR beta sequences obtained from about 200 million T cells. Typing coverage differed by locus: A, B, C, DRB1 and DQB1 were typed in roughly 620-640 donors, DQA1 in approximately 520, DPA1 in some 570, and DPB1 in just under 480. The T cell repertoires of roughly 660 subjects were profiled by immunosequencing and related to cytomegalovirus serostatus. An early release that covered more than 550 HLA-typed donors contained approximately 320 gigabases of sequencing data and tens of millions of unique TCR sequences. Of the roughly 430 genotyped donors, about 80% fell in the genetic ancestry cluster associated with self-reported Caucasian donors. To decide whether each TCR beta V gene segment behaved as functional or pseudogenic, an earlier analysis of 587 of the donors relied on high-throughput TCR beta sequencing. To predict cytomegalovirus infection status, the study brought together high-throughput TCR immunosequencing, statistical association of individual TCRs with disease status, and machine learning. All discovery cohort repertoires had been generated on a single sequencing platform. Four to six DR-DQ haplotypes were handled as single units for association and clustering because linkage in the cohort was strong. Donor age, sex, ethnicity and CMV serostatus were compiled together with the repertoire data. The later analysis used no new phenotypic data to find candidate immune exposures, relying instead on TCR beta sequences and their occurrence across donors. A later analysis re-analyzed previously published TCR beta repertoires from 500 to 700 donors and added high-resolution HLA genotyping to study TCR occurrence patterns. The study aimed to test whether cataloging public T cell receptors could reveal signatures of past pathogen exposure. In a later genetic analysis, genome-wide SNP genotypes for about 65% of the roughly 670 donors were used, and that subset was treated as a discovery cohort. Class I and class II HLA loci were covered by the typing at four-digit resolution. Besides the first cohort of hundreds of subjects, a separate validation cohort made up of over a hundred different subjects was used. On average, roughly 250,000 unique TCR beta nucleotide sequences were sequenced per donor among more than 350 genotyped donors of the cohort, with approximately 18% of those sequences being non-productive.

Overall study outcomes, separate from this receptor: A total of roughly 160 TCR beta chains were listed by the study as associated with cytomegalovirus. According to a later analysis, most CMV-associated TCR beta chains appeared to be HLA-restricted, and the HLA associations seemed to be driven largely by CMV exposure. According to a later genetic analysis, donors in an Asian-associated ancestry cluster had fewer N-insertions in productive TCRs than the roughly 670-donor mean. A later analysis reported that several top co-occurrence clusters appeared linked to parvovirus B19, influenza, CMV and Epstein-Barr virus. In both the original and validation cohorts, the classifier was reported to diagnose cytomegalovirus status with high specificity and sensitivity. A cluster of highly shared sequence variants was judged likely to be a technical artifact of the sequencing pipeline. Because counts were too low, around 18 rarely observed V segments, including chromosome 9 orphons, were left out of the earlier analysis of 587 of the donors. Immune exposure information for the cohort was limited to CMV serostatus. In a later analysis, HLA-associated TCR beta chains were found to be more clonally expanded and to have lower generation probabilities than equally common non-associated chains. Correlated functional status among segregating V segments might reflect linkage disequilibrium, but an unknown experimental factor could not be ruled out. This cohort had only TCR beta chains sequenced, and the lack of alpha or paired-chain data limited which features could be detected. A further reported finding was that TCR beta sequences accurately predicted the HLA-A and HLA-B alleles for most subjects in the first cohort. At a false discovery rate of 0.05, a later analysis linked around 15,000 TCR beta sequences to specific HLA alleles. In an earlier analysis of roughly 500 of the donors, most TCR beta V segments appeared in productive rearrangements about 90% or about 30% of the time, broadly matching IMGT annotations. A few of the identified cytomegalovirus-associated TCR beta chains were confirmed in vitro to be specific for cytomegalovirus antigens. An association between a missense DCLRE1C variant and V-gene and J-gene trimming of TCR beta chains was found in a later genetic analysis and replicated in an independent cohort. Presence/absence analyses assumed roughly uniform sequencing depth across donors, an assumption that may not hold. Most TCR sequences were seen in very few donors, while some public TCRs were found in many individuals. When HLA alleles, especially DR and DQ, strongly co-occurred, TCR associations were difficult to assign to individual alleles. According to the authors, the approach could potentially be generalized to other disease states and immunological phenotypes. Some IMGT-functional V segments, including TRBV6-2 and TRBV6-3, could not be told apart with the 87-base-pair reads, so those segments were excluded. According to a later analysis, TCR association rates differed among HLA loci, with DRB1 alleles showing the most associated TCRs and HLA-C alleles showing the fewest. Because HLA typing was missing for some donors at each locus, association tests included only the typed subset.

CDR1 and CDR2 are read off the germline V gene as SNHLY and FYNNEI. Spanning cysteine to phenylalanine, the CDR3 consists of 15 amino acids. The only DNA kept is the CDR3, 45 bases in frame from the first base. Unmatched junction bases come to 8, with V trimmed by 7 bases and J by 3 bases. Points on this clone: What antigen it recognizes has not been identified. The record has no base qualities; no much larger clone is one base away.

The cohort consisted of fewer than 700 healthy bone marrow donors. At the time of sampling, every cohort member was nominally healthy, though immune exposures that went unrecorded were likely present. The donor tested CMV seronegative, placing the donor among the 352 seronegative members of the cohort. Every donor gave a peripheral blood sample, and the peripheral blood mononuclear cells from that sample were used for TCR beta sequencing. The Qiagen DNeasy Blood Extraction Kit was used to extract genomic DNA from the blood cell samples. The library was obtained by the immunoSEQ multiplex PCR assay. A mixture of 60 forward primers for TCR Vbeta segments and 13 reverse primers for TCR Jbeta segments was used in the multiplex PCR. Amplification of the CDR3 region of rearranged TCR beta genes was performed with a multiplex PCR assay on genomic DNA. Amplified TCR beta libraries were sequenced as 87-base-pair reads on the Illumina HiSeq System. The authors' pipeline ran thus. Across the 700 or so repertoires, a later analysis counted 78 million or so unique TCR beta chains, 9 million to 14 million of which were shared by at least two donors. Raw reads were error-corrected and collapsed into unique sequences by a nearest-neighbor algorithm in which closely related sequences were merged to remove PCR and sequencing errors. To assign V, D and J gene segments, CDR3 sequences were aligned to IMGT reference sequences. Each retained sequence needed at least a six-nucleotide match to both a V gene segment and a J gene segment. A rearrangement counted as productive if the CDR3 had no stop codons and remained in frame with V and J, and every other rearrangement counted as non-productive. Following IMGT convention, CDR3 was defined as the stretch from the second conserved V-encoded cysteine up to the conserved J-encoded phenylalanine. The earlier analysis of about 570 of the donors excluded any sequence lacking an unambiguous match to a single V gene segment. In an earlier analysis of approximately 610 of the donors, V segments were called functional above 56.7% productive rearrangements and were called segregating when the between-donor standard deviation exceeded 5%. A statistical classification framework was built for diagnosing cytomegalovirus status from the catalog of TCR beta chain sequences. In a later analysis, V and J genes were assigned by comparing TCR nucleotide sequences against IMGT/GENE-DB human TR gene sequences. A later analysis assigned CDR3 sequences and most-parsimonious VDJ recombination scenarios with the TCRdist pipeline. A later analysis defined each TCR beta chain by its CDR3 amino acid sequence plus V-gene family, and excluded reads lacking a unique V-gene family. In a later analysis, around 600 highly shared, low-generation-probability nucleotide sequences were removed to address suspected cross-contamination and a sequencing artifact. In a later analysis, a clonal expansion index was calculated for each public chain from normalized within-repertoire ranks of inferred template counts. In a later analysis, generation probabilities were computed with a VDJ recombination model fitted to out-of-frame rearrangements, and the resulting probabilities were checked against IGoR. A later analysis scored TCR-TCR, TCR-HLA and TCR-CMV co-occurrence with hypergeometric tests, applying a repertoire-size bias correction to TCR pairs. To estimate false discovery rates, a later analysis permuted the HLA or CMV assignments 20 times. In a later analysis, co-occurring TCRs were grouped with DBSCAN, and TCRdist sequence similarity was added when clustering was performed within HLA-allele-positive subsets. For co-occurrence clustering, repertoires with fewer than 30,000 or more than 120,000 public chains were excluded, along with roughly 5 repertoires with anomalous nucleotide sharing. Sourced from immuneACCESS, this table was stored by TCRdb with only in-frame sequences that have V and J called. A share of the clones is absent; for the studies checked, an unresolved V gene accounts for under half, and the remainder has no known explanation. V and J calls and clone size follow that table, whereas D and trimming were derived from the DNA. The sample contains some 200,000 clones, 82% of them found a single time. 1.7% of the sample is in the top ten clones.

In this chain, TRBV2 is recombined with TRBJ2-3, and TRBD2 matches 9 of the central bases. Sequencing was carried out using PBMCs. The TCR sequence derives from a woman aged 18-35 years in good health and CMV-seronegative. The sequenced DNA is TGTGCCAGCAAGAATAGCGGGAGTCGTACAGATACGCAGTATTTT. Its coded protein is CASKNSGSRTDTQYF.